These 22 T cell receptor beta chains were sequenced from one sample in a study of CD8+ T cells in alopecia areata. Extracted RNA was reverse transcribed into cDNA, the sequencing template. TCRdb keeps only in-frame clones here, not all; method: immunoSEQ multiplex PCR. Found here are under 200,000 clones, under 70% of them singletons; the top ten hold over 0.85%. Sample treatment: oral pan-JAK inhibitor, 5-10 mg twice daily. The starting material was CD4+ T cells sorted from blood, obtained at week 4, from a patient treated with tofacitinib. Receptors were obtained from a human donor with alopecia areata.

This chain's CDR3 is CACFLGGNQPQHF. For the CDR3, the DNA is TGTGCCTGCTTCCTGGGAGGCAATCAGCCCCAGCATTTT. The chain couples TRBV6-1 to TRBJ1-5; no clear D gene. V shed 11 bases and J shed 2 bases, with 13 bases lying between them. The germline V gene encodes CDR1 MNHNS and CDR2 SASEGT. This CDR3 region has 13 residues.

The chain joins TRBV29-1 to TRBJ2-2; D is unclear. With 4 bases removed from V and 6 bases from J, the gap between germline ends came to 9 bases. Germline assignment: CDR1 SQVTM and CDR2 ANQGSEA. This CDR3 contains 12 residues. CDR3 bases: TGCAGCGTTGTTGAAGTCTCCGGGGAGCTGTTTTTT. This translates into CSVVEVSGELFF.

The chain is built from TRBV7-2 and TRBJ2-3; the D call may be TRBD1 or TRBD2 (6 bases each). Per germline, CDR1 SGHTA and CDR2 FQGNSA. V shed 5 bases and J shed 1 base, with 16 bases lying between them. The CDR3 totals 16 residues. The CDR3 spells CASSPYWGARTDTQYF. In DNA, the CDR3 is TGTGCCAGCAGCCCATACTGGGGGGCGCGCACAGATACGCAGTATTTT.

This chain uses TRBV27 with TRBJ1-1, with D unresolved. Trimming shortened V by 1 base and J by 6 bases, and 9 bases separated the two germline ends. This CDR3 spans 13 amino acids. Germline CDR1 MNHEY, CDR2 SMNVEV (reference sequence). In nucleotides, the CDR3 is TGTGCCAGCAGTTTATTCCGAGCAGCTGAAGCTTTCTTT. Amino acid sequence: CASSLFRAAEAFF.

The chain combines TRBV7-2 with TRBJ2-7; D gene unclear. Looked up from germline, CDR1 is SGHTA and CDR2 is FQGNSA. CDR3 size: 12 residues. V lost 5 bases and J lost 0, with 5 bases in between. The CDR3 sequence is CASSLSSYEQYF. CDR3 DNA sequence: TGTGCCAGCAGCCTGAGCTCCTACGAGCAGTACTTC.

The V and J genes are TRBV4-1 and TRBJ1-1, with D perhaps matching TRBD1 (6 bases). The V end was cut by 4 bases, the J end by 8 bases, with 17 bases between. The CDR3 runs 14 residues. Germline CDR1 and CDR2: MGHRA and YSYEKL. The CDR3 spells CASSLYLGQGEAFF. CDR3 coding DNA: TGCGCCAGCAGCCTCTATCTCGGGCAGGGGGAAGCTTTCTTT.

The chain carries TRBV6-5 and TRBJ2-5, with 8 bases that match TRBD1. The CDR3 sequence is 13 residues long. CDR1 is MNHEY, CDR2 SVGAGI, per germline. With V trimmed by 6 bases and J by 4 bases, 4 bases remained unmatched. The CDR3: CASRQDRVETQYF. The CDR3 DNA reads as TGTGCCAGCAGACAGGACAGGGTAGAGACCCAGTACTTC.

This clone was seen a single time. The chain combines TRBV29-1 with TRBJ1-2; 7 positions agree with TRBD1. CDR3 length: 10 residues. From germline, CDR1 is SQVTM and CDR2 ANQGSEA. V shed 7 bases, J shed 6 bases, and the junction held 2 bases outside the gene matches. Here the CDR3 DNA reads TGCAGCGCCAGGGGGAATGGCTACACCTTC. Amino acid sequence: CSARGNGYTF.

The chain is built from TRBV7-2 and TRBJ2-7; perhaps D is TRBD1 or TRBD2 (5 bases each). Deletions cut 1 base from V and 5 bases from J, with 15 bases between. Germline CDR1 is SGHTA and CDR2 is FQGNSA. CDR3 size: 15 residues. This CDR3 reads CASSLENTRGHEQYF. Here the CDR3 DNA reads TGTGCCAGCAGCTTAGAAAACACTAGGGGCCACGAGCAGTACTTC. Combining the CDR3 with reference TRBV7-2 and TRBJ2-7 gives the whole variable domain GAGVSQSPSNKVTEKGKDVELRCDPISGHTALYWYRQSLGQGLEFLIYFQGNSAPDKSGLPSDRFSAERTGGSVSTLTIQRTQQEDSAVYLCASSLENTRGHEQYFGPGTRLTVT.

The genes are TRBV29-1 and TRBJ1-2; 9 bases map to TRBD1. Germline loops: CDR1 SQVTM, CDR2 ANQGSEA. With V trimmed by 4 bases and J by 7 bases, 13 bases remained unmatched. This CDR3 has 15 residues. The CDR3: CSVAGTGILSSGYTF. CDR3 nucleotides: TGCAGCGTTGCAGGGACAGGGATTCTTTCTTCTGGCTACACCTTC.

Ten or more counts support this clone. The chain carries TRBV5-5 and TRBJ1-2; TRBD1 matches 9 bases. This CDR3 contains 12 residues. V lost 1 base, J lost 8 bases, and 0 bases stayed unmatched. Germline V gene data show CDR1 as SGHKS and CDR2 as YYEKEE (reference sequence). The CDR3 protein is CASSLTGGGYTF. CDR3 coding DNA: TGTGCCAGCAGCTTGACAGGGGGCGGCTACACCTTC.

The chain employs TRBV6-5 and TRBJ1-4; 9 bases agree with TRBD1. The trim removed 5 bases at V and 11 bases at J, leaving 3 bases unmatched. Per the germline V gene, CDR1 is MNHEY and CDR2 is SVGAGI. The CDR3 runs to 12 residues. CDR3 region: CASSGTGGKLFF. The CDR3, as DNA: TGTGCCAGCAGTGGAACAGGGGGCAAACTGTTTTTT.

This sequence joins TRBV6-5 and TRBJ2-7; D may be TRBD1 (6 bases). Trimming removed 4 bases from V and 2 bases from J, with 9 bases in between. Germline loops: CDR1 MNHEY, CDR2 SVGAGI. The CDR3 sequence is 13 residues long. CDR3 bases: TGTGCCAGCAGTTTCGGGACAACCTACGAGCAGTACTTC. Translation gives CASSFGTTYEQYF.

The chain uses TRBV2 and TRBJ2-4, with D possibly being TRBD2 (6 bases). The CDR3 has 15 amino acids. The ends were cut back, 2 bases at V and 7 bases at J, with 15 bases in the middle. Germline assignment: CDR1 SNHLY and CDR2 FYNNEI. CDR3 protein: CASSERGPGVNIQYF. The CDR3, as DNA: TGTGCCAGCAGTGAACGCGGCCCGGGGGTGAACATTCAGTACTTC.

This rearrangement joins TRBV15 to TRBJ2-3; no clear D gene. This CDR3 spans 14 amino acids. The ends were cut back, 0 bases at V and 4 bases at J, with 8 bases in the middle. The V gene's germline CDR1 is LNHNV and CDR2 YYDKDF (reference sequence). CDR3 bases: TGTGCCACCAGCAGAGATCATGGGCCAGATACGCAGTATTTT. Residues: CATSRDHGPDTQYF.

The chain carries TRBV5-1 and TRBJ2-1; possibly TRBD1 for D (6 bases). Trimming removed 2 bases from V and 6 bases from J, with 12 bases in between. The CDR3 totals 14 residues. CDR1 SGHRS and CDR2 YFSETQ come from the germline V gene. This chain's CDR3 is CASSLQGRSNEQFF. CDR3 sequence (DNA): TGCGCCAGCAGCTTACAGGGACGGTCCAATGAGCAGTTCTTC.

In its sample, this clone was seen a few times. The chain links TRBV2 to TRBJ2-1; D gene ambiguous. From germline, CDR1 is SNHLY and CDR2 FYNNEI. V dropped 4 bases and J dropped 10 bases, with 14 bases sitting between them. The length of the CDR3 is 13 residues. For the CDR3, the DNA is TGTGCCAGCAGTGGAGTAGGAGCCCGGGAGCAGTTCTTC. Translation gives CASSGVGAREQFF.

The CDR3 DNA follows: TGTGCCAGCGGGGGGCCTTACGAGCAGTACTTC. Residues: CASGGPYEQYF. The chain has TRBV7-9 and TRBJ2-7, with D perhaps assigned TRBD1 or TRBD2 (6 bases each). V was clipped by 8 bases and J by 4 bases, with 9 bases between them. This CDR3 has 11 residues. CDR1 is SEHNR and CDR2 is FQNEAQ in the germline V gene (reference sequence).

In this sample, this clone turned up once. CDR3 sequence: CASSYTGGPTAQYF. CDR3 DNA sequence: TGTGCCAGCAGCTATACGGGGGGCCCCACGGCCCAGTACTTC. The rearrangement joins TRBV9 to TRBJ2-5; D is perhaps TRBD2 (7 bases). The germline V gene has CDR1 SGDLS and CDR2 YYNGEE. The CDR3 extends over 14 amino acids. The V and J ends lost 4 bases and 9 bases respectively, with 19 bases between them.

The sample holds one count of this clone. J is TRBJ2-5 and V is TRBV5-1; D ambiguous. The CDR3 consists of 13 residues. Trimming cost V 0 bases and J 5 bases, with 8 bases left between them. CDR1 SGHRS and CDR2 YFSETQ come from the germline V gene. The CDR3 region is CASSLGVGETQYF. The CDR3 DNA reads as TGCGCCAGCAGCTTGGGGGTGGGCGAGACCCAGTACTTC.

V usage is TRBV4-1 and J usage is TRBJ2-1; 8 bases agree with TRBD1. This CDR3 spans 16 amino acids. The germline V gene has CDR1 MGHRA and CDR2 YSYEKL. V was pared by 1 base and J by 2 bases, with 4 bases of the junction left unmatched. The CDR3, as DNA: TGCGCCAGCAGCCAAGCCCGACAGGGGCCCTACAATGAGCAGTTCTTC. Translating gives CASSQARQGPYNEQFF.

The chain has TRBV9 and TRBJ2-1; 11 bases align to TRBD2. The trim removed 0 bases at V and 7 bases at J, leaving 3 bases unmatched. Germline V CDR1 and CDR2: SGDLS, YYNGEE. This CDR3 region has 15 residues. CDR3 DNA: TGTGCCAGCAGCGTAGTCGCTAGCGGGAGGAATGAGCAGTTCTTC. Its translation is CASSVVASGRNEQFF.